The 8 T cell receptor beta chains below come from one sample, sequenced in a study of T-cell memory formation after mild COVID-19. Using its own MiXCR run on the 5' RACE reads, TCRdb lists one record per CDR3 protein. The profile shows roughly 600,000 distinct CDR3 sequences, 18% of them singletons. What was sequenced was PBMCs or a T cell subset sorted from them (not recorded which). The receptors stem from an adult woman who had mild COVID-19 (a few samples of this study predate the infection). Cell type and time point are not known.

In its sample, this clonotype was seen a few times. This chain connects TRBV30 to TRBJ1-1; TRBD1 matches 8 bases. This CDR3 comprises 14 residues. Germline V gene sequence: CDR1 GTSNPN, CDR2 SVGIG (reference sequence). Trimming cost V 3 bases and J 5 bases; bases outside gene matches: 8. CDR3: CAWSLTGGRTEAFF. CDR3 in DNA: TGTGCCTGGAGCTTAACAGGGGGGAGGACTGAAGCTTTCTTT.

The chain combines TRBV21-1 with TRBJ1-6. TRBV21-1 is shown as a pseudogene. CDR3 size: 15 residues. The CDR3 coding sequence is TGTGCCAGCAGCAAATGTGGTCAGACAAATTCACCCCTCCACTTT. This encodes CASSKCGQTNSPLHF.

This clonotype has a handful of counts. The genes are TRBV5-6 and TRBJ1-2, with 8 bases identical to TRBD1. Germline V gene data show CDR1 as SGHDT and CDR2 as YYEEEE. The ends lost 0 bases at V and 4 bases at J; junction bases unmatched: 2. The CDR3 runs to 14 residues. CDR3: CASSLGTGFYGYTF. CDR3 nucleotides: TGTGCCAGCAGCTTGGGGACAGGGTTCTATGGCTACACCTTC.

Ten or more counts support this clonotype. The rearrangement links TRBV24-1 to TRBJ2-2, with 8 nucleotides matching TRBD2. CDR1 KGHDR and CDR2 SFDVKD come from the germline V gene. The J segment lost 0 bases and the V segment lost 4 bases, leaving 6 bases of the junction unmatched. The CDR3 is made up of 17 amino acids. This chain's CDR3 is CATSDLGAGANTGELFF. As DNA, the CDR3 is TGTGCCACCAGTGACCTGGGAGCGGGGGCGAACACCGGGGAGCTGTTTTTT.

There are a few counts of this clonotype. CDR3 loop: CASSSQVHTEAFF. Here the CDR3 DNA reads TGTGCCAGCAGTTCCCAGGTCCACACTGAAGCTTTCTTT. The V call is TRBV12-3 or TRBV12-4, the J call TRBJ1-1, with D unresolved. The CDR3 totals 13 residues. Between the trimmed V and J ends, which lost 4 bases and 3 bases, there was a span of 9 bases.

This clonotype has just a few counts. The rearrangement joins TRBV24-1 to TRBJ2-1, with D possibly being TRBD1 (5 bases). The CDR3 is 14 residues long. Between the trimmed V and J ends, which lost 4 bases and 10 bases, there was a span of 16 bases. Germline CDR1 is KGHDR and CDR2 is SFDVKD. This CDR3 is CATSDPPDTREQFF. The CDR3, as DNA: TGTGCCACCAGTGACCCTCCGGACACCAGGGAGCAGTTCTTC.

Note on this clonotype: Given a much more abundant clone one base away, this may be a read error. The chain joins TRBV24-1 to TRBJ2-5; D unclear. The V gene lost 3 bases and the J gene lost 0 bases, with 4 bases spanning the gap. The germline CDR1 and CDR2 sequences are KGHDR and SFDVKD. The CDR3 length is 13 residues. The CDR3 DNA is TGTGCCACCAGTGATACCAACCAAGAGACCCAGTACTTC. Encoded protein: CATSDTNQETQYF.

The chain employs TRBV20-1 and TRBJ1-6; D is possibly TRBD1 (5 bases). Between the trimmed V and J ends, which lost 3 bases and 3 bases, there was a span of 12 bases. The CDR3 is made up of 15 amino acids. The germline V gene has CDR1 DFQATT and CDR2 SNEGSKA (reference sequence). CDR3 region: CSASGLGDYNSPLHF. Here the CDR3 DNA reads TGCAGTGCTAGCGGTTTGGGGGACTATAATTCACCCCTCCACTTT.